The source of this TCR beta chain is a study of T cell repertoires in cytomegalovirus infection (dated by TCRdb to the late 2010s). With respect to the entire study: The peptide stimulations were aimed at well-studied HLA-B-restricted epitopes as well as recently identified HLA-C-restricted CMV epitopes, whose presentation resists viral immunomodulation. Because public TCR beta signatures pointed to carriage of CMV infection together with the matching HLA type, the HLA type of each donor mattered for the analysis.

Explained via the paper, the treatment or condition label denotes: in vitro stimulation with specific CMV peptide epitopes to enrich CMV-specific T cells. Overall results and qualifications from the work: In both this cohort and an independent cohort of 350 to 400 donors, the cumulative frequency of public TCR beta family members distinguished carriers of CMV infection plus the relevant HLA type. In the ex vivo response, HLA-C-restricted CMV-specific TCR beta clonotypes were dominant, and in two of eight donors the single most frequent clonotype came from this HLA-C-restricted group.

Instrument on record: Illumina HiSeq 1500. TCRdb redid the processing of the public reads, applying fastp at Q25 and MiXCR, and retained in-frame beta chains. Every CDR3 protein is listed once, alongside the most common genes and DNA of its rows. The sample profile shows about 110,000 distinct CDR3 sequences; around 28% of them were found once. The top ten hold about 81% of the sample. This clonotype was seen many times. The antigen this receptor binds is unknown. Base qualities are not provided; no much larger clone lies one nucleotide away. CDR1 and CDR2 (SEHNR, FQNEAQ) derive from the germline V gene (reference sequence). The CDR3 spans 12 residues, from the cysteine through the phenylalanine. Of all the DNA, just the CDR3 is kept, 36 bases in frame from base 1. Trimming at the junction amounts to 5 bases on V and 5 bases on J, and the germline ends lie 9 bases apart.

The sequence came from a human donor in good health (CMV status not recorded). Some clones in this sample may be carry-over from other donors' samples. The source material was CD8+ T cells from cultured PBMCs, sampled from culture after CMV antigen stimulation. This chain joins TRBV7-9 to TRBJ2-5, with the D gene call left open. The CDR3 region has the sequence CASSSIVETQYF. The nucleotides read TGTGCCAGCAGCAGCATAGTGGAGACCCAGTACTTC.